What follows are 14 T cell receptor beta chains derived from one specimen sequenced in a study of blood T cells in healthy people across ages. A J-beta primer mix and a sample-barcoded 5' primer were used in a second PCR of roughly 6 to 12 cycles. TCRdb called the 5' RACE reads again in MiXCR, with one record for every CDR3 protein. In the table there are roughly 1.4 million distinct CDR3 sequences, approximately 59% of which are singletons. Sequenced sample: blood. Receptor source: a man younger than 35 in good health.

V is TRBV2 and J is TRBJ2-7, with D uncertain. Germline V lookup: CDR1 SNHLY, CDR2 FYNNEI. The CDR3 is 12 amino acids. The ends were cut back, 3 bases at V and 10 bases at J, with 13 bases in the middle. CDR3 sequence (DNA): TGTGCCAGCAGTGACAATGGAAAACCTCAGTACTTC. Amino acid sequence: CASSDNGKPQYF.

The chain carries TRBV11-3 and TRBJ1-1; D not certain. CDR1 and CDR2 (germline): SGHNT, YENEEA. V was pared by 5 bases and J by 7 bases, with 17 bases between. The CDR3 runs to 14 residues. The CDR3 region is CASSPGPVSGEAFF. CDR3 coding DNA: TGTGCCAGCAGCCCAGGACCGGTCTCGGGTGAAGCTTTCTTT. The full variable domain, rest sourced from reference TRBV11-3 and TRBJ1-1, is EAGVVQSPRYKIIEKKQPVAFWCNPISGHNTLYWYLQNLGQGPELLIRYENEEAVDDSQLPKDRFSAERLKGVDSTLKIQPAELGDSAVYLCASSPGPVSGEAFFGQGTRLTVV.

The chain combines TRBV20-1 with TRBJ1-4, with D possibly matching TRBD1 (5 bases). CDR1 is DFQATT and CDR2 is SNEGSKA in the germline V gene (reference sequence). The CDR3 consists of 15 residues. Trimming cost V 0 bases and J 7 bases, with 15 bases left between them. Here the CDR3 reads CSARDGPRGFEKLFF. CDR3 sequence (DNA): TGCAGTGCTAGAGATGGCCCCCGGGGGTTTGAAAAACTGTTTTTT.

The V gene is TRBV4-1, the J gene TRBJ1-5; no firm D call. Between the trimmed V and J ends, which lost 1 base and 1 base, there was a span of 14 bases. Looked up from germline, CDR1 is MGHRA and CDR2 is YSYEKL. The CDR3 covers 17 residues. The CDR3 DNA is TGCGCCAGCAGCCAAGTAGCCCGCGGACCAAGCAATCAGCCCCAGCATTTT. It encodes CASSQVARGPSNQPQHF.

This clonotype showed up just a few times. The chain carries TRBV6-2 or TRBV6-3 and TRBJ1-6; D unresolved. V was clipped by 5 bases and J by 5 bases, with 13 bases between them. This CDR3 is built from 15 residues. Germline V gene data show CDR1 as MNHEY and CDR2 as SVGEGT. CDR3 loop: CASSTGFQNNSPLHF. The CDR3 DNA reads TGTGCCAGCAGTACGGGTTTCCAGAATAATTCACCCCTCCACTTT.

V usage is TRBV5-1 and J usage is TRBJ2-7, with 14 bases identical to TRBD2. CDR3 size: 14 residues. V was clipped by 4 bases and J by 5 bases; unmatched bases: 2. The germline gives CDR1 SGHRS, CDR2 YFSETQ. CDR3: CASSGTSGSHEQYF. The CDR3 bases are TGCGCCAGCAGCGGGACTAGCGGGAGCCACGAGCAGTACTTC.

The genes are TRBV29-1 and TRBJ2-1; D gene uncertain. The V end was cut by 5 bases, the J end by 0 bases, with 14 bases between. Germline V lookup: CDR1 SQVTM, CDR2 ANQGSEA. The CDR3 sequence is 15 residues long. As DNA, the CDR3 is TGCAGCGTTCCCACCGACTCTATCTCCTACAATGAGCAGTTCTTC. Its translation: CSVPTDSISYNEQFF.

J is TRBJ2-1 and V is TRBV6-1; no reliable D call. The CDR3 length is 13 residues. V was cut by 2 bases and J by 2 bases, with 4 bases left in between. Germline lookup yields CDR1 MNHNS and CDR2 SASEGT. The CDR3 loop reads CASSENPYNEQFF. The CDR3 DNA is TGTGCCAGCAGTGAAAACCCCTACAATGAGCAGTTCTTC.

The chain joins TRBV4-1 to TRBJ2-3; the D gene is possibly TRBD2 (6 bases). Per germline, CDR1 MGHRA and CDR2 YSYEKL. V lost 1 base, J lost 0 bases, and 11 bases lay in between. CDR3 size: 16 residues. The CDR3 here is CASSQGRGISTDTQYF. For the CDR3, the DNA is TGCGCCAGCAGCCAAGGCCGCGGGATTAGCACAGATACGCAGTATTTT.

This clonotype was seen ten or more times. The gene calls are TRBV24-1 and TRBJ2-5, with TRBD1 identical over 8 bases. Losses at the gene ends were 7 bases for V and 3 bases for J; bases not matched to a gene: 12. CDR3 length: 16 amino acids. In germline, CDR1 is KGHDR, CDR2 SFDVKD. The CDR3 reads CATSPLDRAREETQYF. The CDR3 DNA follows: TGTGCCACCAGCCCCCTGGACAGGGCAAGAGAAGAGACCCAGTACTTC.

V is TRBV4-1 and J is TRBJ2-3; D unclear. The germline V gene has CDR1 MGHRA and CDR2 YSYEKL. The CDR3 has 14 residues. V was cut by 0 bases and J by 4 bases, with 8 bases left in between. CDR3 loop: CASSQEVSADTQYF. The CDR3 nucleotides read TGCGCCAGCAGCCAAGAAGTGAGCGCAGATACGCAGTATTTT.

This clonotype appeared a few times. The chain links TRBV4-3 to TRBJ1-5; 8 nucleotides agree with TRBD1. With V trimmed by 1 base and J by 6 bases, 2 bases remained unmatched. Germline CDR1 is LGHNA and CDR2 is YSLEER. The CDR3 is made up of 14 amino acids. CDR3 amino acids: CASSQGTGFQPQHF. Here the CDR3 DNA reads TGCGCCAGCAGCCAAGGGACAGGGTTTCAGCCCCAGCATTTT.

This chain uses TRBV6-2 or TRBV6-3 with TRBJ1-1, with D unresolved. CDR1 MNHEY and CDR2 SVGEGT come from the germline V gene. This CDR3 has 13 amino acids. Trimming took off 7 bases at V and 5 bases at J, with 14 bases between the two ends. CDR3 bases: TGTGCCAGCACCACCTCCGGGAAGACTGAAGCTTTCTTT. Translation: CASTTSGKTEAFF.

With respect to this clonotype: A read error may account for a junction end that differs from germline. This chain joins TRBV20-1 and TRBJ1-6, with D possibly being TRBD1 (6 bases). The V gene's germline CDR1 is DFQATT and CDR2 SNEGSKA (reference sequence). The CDR3 extends over 18 amino acids. CDR3 protein: CSARDKLKPRGDNSPLHF. As DNA, the CDR3 is TGCAGCGCTAGAGACAAACTTAAGCCCAGGGGAGACAATTCACCCCTCCACTTT.